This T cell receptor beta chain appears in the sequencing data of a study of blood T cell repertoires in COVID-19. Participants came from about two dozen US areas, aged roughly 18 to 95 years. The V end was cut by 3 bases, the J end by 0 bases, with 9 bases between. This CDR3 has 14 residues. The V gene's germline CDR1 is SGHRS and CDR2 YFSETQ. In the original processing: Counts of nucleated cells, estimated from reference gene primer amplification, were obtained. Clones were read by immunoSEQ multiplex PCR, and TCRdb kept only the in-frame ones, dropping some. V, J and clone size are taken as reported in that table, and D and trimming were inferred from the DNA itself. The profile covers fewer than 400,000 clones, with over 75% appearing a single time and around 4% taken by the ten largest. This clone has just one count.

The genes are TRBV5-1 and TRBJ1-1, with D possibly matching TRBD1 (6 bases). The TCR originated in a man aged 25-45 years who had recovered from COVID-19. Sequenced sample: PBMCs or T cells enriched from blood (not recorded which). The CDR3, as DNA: TGCGCCAGCAGCTCCGGGACAATGAACACTGAAGCTTTCTTT. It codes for CASSSGTMNTEAFF. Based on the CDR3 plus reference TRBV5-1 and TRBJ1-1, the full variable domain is KAGVTQTPRYLIKTRGQQVTLSCSPISGHRSVSWYQQTPGQGLQFLFEYFSETQRNKGNFPGRFSGRQFSNSRSEMNVSTLELGDSALYLCASSSGTMNTEAFFGQGTRLTVV.